What follows are 21 T cell receptor beta chains derived from one specimen sequenced in a study of identifying expanded T cells in peripheral blood. Generated by immunoSEQ multiplex PCR, the TCRdb table keeps only in-frame clones and is missing some. The data show 95,000 or so clones, approximately 86% seen once. Material: blood. These receptors originate from a person between 18 and 75 years old in good health.

V is TRBV7-9 and J is TRBJ1-1; no definite D call. V shed 4 bases and J shed 6 bases, with 15 bases lying between them. Germline CDR1 SEHNR, CDR2 FQNEAQ (reference sequence). CDR3 size: 14 residues. CDR3 protein: CASSSDFDGPEAFF. In DNA, the CDR3 is TGTGCCAGCAGCTCGGATTTCGATGGCCCTGAAGCTTTCTTT.

The gene calls are TRBV7-2 and TRBJ2-5; the D is unclear. CDR1 is SGHTA, CDR2 FQGNSA, per germline. The CDR3 runs to 14 residues. V gave up 2 bases and J gave up 2 bases, with 9 bases separating them. CDR3 bases: TGTGCCAGCAGCTTAATGATCTGGCAAGAGACCCAGTACTTC. This sequence encodes CASSLMIWQETQYF.

J is TRBJ1-2 and V is TRBV19, with D unclear. This CDR3 has 15 amino acids. Trimming took off 5 bases at V and 5 bases at J, with 18 bases between the two ends. The germline V gene encodes CDR1 LNHDA and CDR2 SQIVND (reference sequence). The CDR3 region is CASSRGKKHTYGYTF. The CDR3 DNA is TGTGCCAGTAGTCGAGGCAAGAAGCATACTTATGGCTACACCTTC.

This clone was observed a single time. J is TRBJ1-3 and V is TRBV18; D possibly corresponds to TRBD1 (6 bases). This CDR3 comprises 15 residues. Germline V CDR1 and CDR2: KGHSH, LQKENI. V lost 8 bases, J lost 0 bases, and 14 bases lay in between. CDR3 sequence reads: CASTARTVSGNTIYF. In nucleotides, the CDR3 is TGTGCCAGCACAGCCAGGACAGTCTCTGGAAACACCATATATTTT.

The CDR3 here is CASSESPYEQYF. The CDR3 DNA reads as TGTGCCAGCAGTGAATCACCCTACGAGCAGTACTTC. The gene calls are TRBV6-1 and TRBJ2-7, with D uncertain. The germline V and J ends were trimmed by 2 bases and 2 bases, with 4 bases remaining between them. This CDR3 is 12 amino acids long. Germline loops: CDR1 MNHNS, CDR2 SASEGT.

This sequence joins TRBV6-5 and TRBJ2-2; weak D call: TRBD2 (5 bases). Germline V CDR1 and CDR2: MNHEY, SVGAGI. V was clipped by 4 bases and J by 3 bases, with 9 bases between them. The CDR3 is 14 residues long. The CDR3 bases are TGTGCCAGCAGTTTTACTAGATACACCGGGGAGCTGTTTTTT. Protein product: CASSFTRYTGELFF.

This chain links TRBV7-9 with TRBJ2-7; D not resolved. Trimming took off 5 bases at V and 4 bases at J, with 9 bases between the two ends. This CDR3 has 12 amino acids. The V gene's germline CDR1 is SEHNR and CDR2 FQNEAQ (reference sequence). The CDR3 DNA sequence: TGTGCCAGCAGCCCACAACCTTACGAGCAGTACTTC. Its protein product is CASSPQPYEQYF.

As to this clone: A read error may explain this, as a much larger clone is one base away. Other DNA sequences in the sample encode the same CDR3. The chain is built from TRBV19 and TRBJ1-6, with D unclear. The CDR3 sequence is 14 residues long. Germline V gene sequence: CDR1 LNHDA, CDR2 SQIVND (reference sequence). V was cut by 2 bases and J by 0 bases, with 2 bases left in between. The CDR3 spells CASSISSYNSPLHF. Written as DNA, the CDR3 is TGTGCCAGTAGTATAAGCTCCTATAATTCACCCCTCCACTTT.

The chain uses TRBV7-9 and TRBJ2-7; D remains unclear. V lost 2 bases and J 3 bases, leaving 14 bases between the germline ends. Germline V CDR1 and CDR2: SEHNR, FQNEAQ (reference sequence). The CDR3 has 15 residues. DNA of the CDR3: TGTGCCAGCAGCTTAATGGGCTACGTAAACTACGAGCAGTACTTC. Translating gives CASSLMGYVNYEQYF. The full variable domain, with the rest looked up from reference TRBV7-9 and TRBJ2-7, is DTGVSQNPRHKITKRGQNVTFRCDPISEHNRLYWYRQTLGQGPEFLTYFQNEAQLEKSRLLSDRFSAERPKGSFSTLEIQRTEQGDSAMYLCASSLMGYVNYEQYFGPGTRLTVT.

The chain combines TRBV27 with TRBJ1-1, with D tentatively TRBD1 (5 bases). V was clipped by 8 bases and J by 4 bases, with 17 bases between them. The CDR3 loop spans 14 amino acids. The germline gives CDR1 MNHEY, CDR2 SMNVEV (reference sequence). The CDR3 DNA reads TGTGCCAGCTGCCTCCGACGAGGGACCACTGAAGCTTTCTTT. This gives the protein CASCLRRGTTEAFF.

This clone was observed a handful of times. The chain combines TRBV15 with TRBJ1-3; D is uncertain. CDR1 is LNHNV, CDR2 YYDKDF, per germline (reference sequence). This CDR3 contains 16 residues. The germline V and J ends were trimmed by 5 bases and 0 bases, with 14 bases remaining between them. The CDR3 spells CATSETSSGSGNTIYF. CDR3 coding DNA: TGTGCCACCAGCGAAACGTCAAGTGGCTCTGGAAACACCATATATTTT.

The chain is built from TRBV7-8 and TRBJ2-5, with D possibly called TRBD1 or TRBD2 (7 bases each). CDR3 length: 18 residues. V lost 0 bases, J lost 3 bases, and 20 bases lay in between. In germline, CDR1 is SGHVS, CDR2 FQNEAQ. CDR3 region: CASSLAPTGRAQEETQYF. The CDR3 DNA reads as TGTGCCAGCAGCTTAGCTCCGACAGGGAGGGCCCAAGAAGAGACCCAGTACTTC.

The rearrangement links TRBV9 to TRBJ2-1; D gene uncertain. V lost 2 bases and J 5 bases, leaving 5 bases between the germline ends. There are 12 residues in the CDR3. The germline V gene encodes CDR1 SGDLS and CDR2 YYNGEE. This chain's CDR3 is CASSVQNNEQFF. The CDR3 DNA follows: TGTGCCAGCAGCGTTCAGAACAATGAGCAGTTCTTC.

The genes are TRBV4-1 and TRBJ1-3; no clear D. The V end was cut by 0 bases, the J end by 3 bases, with 0 bases between. The germline V gene encodes CDR1 MGHRA and CDR2 YSYEKL. The CDR3 has 12 amino acids. DNA for the CDR3: TGCGCCAGCAGCCAAGATGGAAACACCATATATTTT. Translated: CASSQDGNTIYF.

The V and J genes are TRBV5-4 and TRBJ1-2; maybe TRBD1 (6 bases). The CDR3 is 14 residues long. Trimming removed 3 bases from V and 7 bases from J, with 16 bases in between. Germline-derived CDR1 and CDR2 are SGHNT and YYREEE (reference sequence). In DNA, the CDR3 is TGTGCCAGCAGCTCAACAACAGGGTTCTCTGGCTACACCTTC. Translating gives CASSSTTGFSGYTF.

In this sample, this clone turned up a few times. The chain uses TRBV5-6 and TRBJ1-2, with a possible D match to TRBD1 (6 bases). Looked up from germline, CDR1 is SGHDT and CDR2 is YYEEEE. This CDR3 region has 13 residues. Trimming stripped 2 bases from V and 4 bases from J, with 9 bases between. The CDR3 region is CASSFGGSYGYTF. In nucleotides, the CDR3 is TGTGCCAGCAGCTTCGGGGGCAGCTATGGCTACACCTTC.

This rearrangement joins TRBV6-5 to TRBJ2-2; no clear D gene. The CDR3 is 16 amino acids. Looked up from germline, CDR1 is MNHEY and CDR2 is SVGAGI. The V gene lost 2 bases and the J gene lost 6 bases, with 16 bases spanning the gap. The CDR3 protein is CASSYHQPAKSGELFF. CDR3 DNA: TGTGCCAGCAGTTACCACCAGCCCGCCAAGTCCGGGGAGCTGTTTTTT.

The rearrangement uses TRBV28 and TRBJ1-2; 7 nucleotides align to TRBD1. Germline V lookup: CDR1 MDHEN, CDR2 SYDVKM. The V gene end was trimmed by 2 bases and the J gene end by 4 bases; junction bases not matched to a gene: 7. The CDR3 runs to 15 residues. CDR3 sequence: CASSLGGQYPYGYTF. In DNA, the CDR3 is TGTGCCAGCAGTTTAGGGGGACAGTACCCCTATGGCTACACCTTC.

This clone was picked up one time. Other DNA sequences from this sample encode an identical CDR3 as well. The chain is built from TRBV13 and TRBJ1-5; tentatively, D is TRBD1 (5 bases). Germline CDR1 reads PRHDT; CDR2 reads FYEKMQ (reference sequence). The CDR3 runs 14 residues. The germline V and J ends were trimmed by 0 bases and 4 bases, with 7 bases remaining between them. This chain's CDR3 is CASSLGGPNQPQHF. CDR3 bases: TGTGCCAGCAGCTTAGGGGGGCCAAATCAGCCCCAGCATTTT.

The J gene is TRBJ1-1, the V gene TRBV2; D unresolved. The CDR3 covers 12 residues. Trimming took 7 bases from V and 3 from J, leaving 9 bases between them. From germline, CDR1 is SNHLY and CDR2 FYNNEI. CDR3 protein: CASTGDYTEAFF. The CDR3 DNA follows: TGTGCCAGCACTGGAGATTACACTGAAGCTTTCTTT.

The chain recombines TRBV6-6 with TRBJ1-1; perhaps TRBD1 as D (6 bases). CDR3 size: 16 residues. V shed 7 bases and J shed 7 bases, with 25 bases lying between them. CDR1 MNHNY and CDR2 SVGAGI come from the germline V gene (reference sequence). The DNA for the CDR3 is TGTGCCAGCATTCCCCAGTGGGGGGGCGATGGGGTTGAAGCTTTCTTT. Amino acids: CASIPQWGGDGVEAFF.